A selection of T cell receptor beta chains follows, all from one sample in a study of monozygotic twins with inflammatory bowel disease. Reprocessing the 5' RACE reads, TCRdb reports a single entry for every CDR3 protein and omits DNA. The ten most abundant clones cover 0.95% to 1.5% of a sample with 140,000 to 150,000 distinct CDR3 sequences. Material: blood. The receptors originated from a human donor with ulcerative colitis or Crohn's disease, or a healthy co-twin of an affected twin (not recorded which). CDR3s include the opening cysteine and the closing phenylalanine or tryptophan. Each record gives: V gene, J gene, CDR3 protein.

TRBV9	TRBJ1-6	CASSVARGGNSPLHF
TRBV12-3/TRBV12-4	TRBJ2-1	CASSLLGGDVYNEQFF
TRBV5-4	TRBJ1-1	CASSLIQLNTEAFF
TRBV10-3	TRBJ2-5	CAISDPGGDQETQYF
TRBV5-1	TRBJ2-1	CASSLKSSYNEQFF
TRBV7-6	TRBJ1-6	CASSLASLGSPLHF
TRBV7-9	TRBJ1-3	CASSEDGVSGNTIYF
TRBV29-1	TRBJ2-7	CSALGWGGPNEQYF
TRBV20-1	TRBJ2-7	CSARDRWPGLAGSDEQYF
TRBV5-4	TRBJ2-6	CASSLSGTGANVLTF
TRBV29-1	TRBJ2-7	CSVEGQGNGEQYF
TRBV27	TRBJ2-7	CASSFGRDYEQYF
TRBV30	TRBJ1-4	CAWSVPLGLNEKLFF
TRBV7-9	TRBJ2-5	CASSLPLETQYF
TRBV20-1	TRBJ1-2	CSARRGPDGEGGYTF